This T cell receptor beta chain came from a study of blood T cell repertoires in COVID-19 (dated by TCRdb to about 2020). Concerning the study at large: The collaborator samples originated in the United States, Italy and Spain and spanned the acute and convalescent phases of COVID-19. The material from the prospective study consisted of cDNA or gDNA derived from T cells, B-cell-depleted T cells, or PBMCs. Samples were obtained from the ongoing ImmuneRACE study (first 160 participants) and from roughly 1,300 subjects provided by 6 global collaborators. HLA class I and class II types, where available, came from metadata supplied by the sample provider rather than from assay-based typing. The repertoires were released in a freely available public database meant as a resource for research on the immune response to SARS-CoV-2. Subjects who had been exposed to COVID-19, were actively infected with it, or had recovered from it provided the deeply sampled blood TCRbeta repertoires that made up the dataset. A de-identified subject ID, COVID-19 status, age in years and sex were almost always included in the sample metadata. Points the paper makes about the study in general: How much clinical and demographic metadata was included differed by source and by participant, and the metadata was provided uncurated.

TCRbeta CDR3 regions were amplified from genomic DNA by means of the immunoSEQ Assay, a bias-controlled multiplex PCR. The authors processed their data as follows. The number of nucleated cells in each sample was estimated from the amplification of reference gene primers within the assay. To quantify the absolute abundance of each unique TCRbeta CDR3 rearrangement, sequence reads were collapsed and filtered. For each sample, productive Simpson clonality was calculated as the square root of Simpson's diversity index across productive rearrangements. TCRdb's version of the immuneACCESS table is confined to in-frame rearrangements and falls short of the full clone set. An unresolved V gene accounts for under half of the shortfall where checked; the remainder is of unknown origin. V and J calls and clone size come straight from that table; D and trimming were deduced from the DNA. This sample is represented by around 86,000 clones; approximately 86% of them were singletons. The top ten clonotypes cover roughly 30% of the sample.

This clone was observed a few times. The antigen it recognizes is unknown. No per-base quality is available; no much larger clone lies one base away. The collaborating institutions used their own protocols to collect whole blood in K2EDTA tubes. For TCRbeta analysis, collaborators shipped samples as frozen whole blood, isolated PBMCs, or DNA extracted from either of those sample types. CDR1 and CDR2 were assigned from the germline V gene as ENHRY and SYGVKD. The germline V and J ends show losses of 3 bases and 6 bases respectively, and no gene match explains 6 bases of the junction. From the cysteine through the phenylalanine, the CDR3 covers 15 amino acids. CDR3 DNA only is kept here, 45 bases in frame from base 1.

The chain is assembled from TRBV10-3 and TRBJ2-1, and 9 junctional nucleotides match TRBD1. The clonotype was recovered from a woman aged 80 or older with acute or convalescent COVID-19. The sample consisted of peripheral blood. The sequence in DNA is TGTGCCATCAGTGAACCGGGACAGGGAGTCAATGAGCAGTTCTTC. The encoded protein is CAISEPGQGVNEQFF.